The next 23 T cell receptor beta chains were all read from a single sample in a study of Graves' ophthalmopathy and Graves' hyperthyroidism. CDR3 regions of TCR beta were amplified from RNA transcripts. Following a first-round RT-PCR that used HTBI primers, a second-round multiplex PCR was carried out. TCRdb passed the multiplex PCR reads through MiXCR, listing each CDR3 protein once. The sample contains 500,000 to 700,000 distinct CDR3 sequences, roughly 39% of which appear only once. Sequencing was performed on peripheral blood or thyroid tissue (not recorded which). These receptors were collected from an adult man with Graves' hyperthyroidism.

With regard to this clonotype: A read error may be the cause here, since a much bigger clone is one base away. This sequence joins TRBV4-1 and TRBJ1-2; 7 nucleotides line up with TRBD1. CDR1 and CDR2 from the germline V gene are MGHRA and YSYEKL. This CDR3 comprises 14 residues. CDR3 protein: CTSSPGDRDYGYTF. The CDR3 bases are TGCACCAGCAGCCCAGGGGACAGAGATTATGGCTACACCTTC.

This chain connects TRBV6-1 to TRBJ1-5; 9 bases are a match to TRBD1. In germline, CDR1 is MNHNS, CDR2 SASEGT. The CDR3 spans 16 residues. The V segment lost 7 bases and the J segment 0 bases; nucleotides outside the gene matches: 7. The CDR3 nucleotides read TGTGCCAGCAACGGACAGGGGCCATATAGCAATCAGCCCCAGCATTTT. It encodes CASNGQGPYSNQPQHF.

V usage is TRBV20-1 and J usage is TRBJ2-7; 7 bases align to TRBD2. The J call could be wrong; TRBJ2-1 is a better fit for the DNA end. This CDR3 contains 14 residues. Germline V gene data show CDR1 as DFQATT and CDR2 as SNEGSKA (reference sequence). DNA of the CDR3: TGCAGTGCTCCCCGGGGCGGGGGAGCGAATGAGCAGTTCTTC. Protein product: CSAPRGGGANEQFF.

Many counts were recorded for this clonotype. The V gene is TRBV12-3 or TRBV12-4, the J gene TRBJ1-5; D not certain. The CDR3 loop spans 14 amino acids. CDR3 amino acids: CAEFEGFSNQPQHF. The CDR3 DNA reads TGTGCGGAATTCGAGGGTTTTAGCAATCAGCCCCAGCATTTT.

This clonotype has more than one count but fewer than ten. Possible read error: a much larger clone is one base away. The CDR3 DNA sequence: TGTGCCAGCAGCCTAGACAAGGAAAGCACTGAAGCTTTCTTT. This codes for CASSLDKESTEAFF. This sequence joins TRBV7-3 and TRBJ1-1, with D uncertain. The germline V gene encodes CDR1 SGHTA and CDR2 FQGTGA. The CDR3 has 14 amino acids. V was trimmed by 5 bases and J by 4 bases, leaving 14 bases between them.

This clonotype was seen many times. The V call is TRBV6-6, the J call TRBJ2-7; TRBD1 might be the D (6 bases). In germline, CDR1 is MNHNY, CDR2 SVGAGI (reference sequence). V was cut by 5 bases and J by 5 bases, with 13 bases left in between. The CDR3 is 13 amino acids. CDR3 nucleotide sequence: TGTGCCAGCAGTCTGGGGACACTCGACGAGCAGTACTTC. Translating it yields CASSLGTLDEQYF.

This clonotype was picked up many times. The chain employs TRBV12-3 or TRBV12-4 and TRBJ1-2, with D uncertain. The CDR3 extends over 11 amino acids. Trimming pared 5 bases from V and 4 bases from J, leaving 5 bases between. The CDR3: CASSSVYGYTF. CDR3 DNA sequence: TGTGCCAGCAGTAGCGTCTATGGCTACACCTTC.

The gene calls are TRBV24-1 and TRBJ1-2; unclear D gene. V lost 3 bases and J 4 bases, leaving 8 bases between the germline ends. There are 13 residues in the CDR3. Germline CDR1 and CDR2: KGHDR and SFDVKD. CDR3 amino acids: CATSDALFYGYTF. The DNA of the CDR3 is TGTGCCACCAGTGATGCCCTATTCTATGGCTACACCTTC.

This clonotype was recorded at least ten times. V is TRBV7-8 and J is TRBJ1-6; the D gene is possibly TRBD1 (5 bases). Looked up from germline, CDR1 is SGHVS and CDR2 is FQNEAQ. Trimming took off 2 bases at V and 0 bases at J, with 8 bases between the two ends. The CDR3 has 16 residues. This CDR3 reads CASSLSGSSYNSPLHF. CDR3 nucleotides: TGTGCCAGCAGCTTATCAGGGAGCTCCTATAATTCACCCCTCCACTTT.

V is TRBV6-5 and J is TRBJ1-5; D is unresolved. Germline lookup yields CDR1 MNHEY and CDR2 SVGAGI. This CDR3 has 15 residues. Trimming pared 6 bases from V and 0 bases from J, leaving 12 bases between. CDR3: CASRPQLYSNQPQHF. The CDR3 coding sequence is TGTGCCAGCAGACCCCAGCTTTATAGCAATCAGCCCCAGCATTTT.

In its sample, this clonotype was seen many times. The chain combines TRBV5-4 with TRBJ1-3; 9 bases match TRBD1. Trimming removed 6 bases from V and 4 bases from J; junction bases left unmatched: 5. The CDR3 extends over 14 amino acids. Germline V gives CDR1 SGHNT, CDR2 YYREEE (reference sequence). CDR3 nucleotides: TGTGCCAGCACCACAGGGGGCGCGGGAAACACCATATATTTT. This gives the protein CASTTGGAGNTIYF.

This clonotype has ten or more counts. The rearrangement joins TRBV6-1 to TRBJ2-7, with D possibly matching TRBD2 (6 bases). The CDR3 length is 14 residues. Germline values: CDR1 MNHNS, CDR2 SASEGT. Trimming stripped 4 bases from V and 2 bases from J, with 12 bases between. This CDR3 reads CASSVSGNPYEQYF. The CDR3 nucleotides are TGTGCCAGCAGTGTTAGCGGTAACCCCTACGAGCAGTACTTC.

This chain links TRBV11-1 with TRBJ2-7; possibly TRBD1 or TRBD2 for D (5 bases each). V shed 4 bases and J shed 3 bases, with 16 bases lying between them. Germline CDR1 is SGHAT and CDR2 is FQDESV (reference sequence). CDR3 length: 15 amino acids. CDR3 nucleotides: TGTGCCAGCAGCTATGGGACCTCATCCTTCTACGAGCAGTACTTC. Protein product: CASSYGTSSFYEQYF.

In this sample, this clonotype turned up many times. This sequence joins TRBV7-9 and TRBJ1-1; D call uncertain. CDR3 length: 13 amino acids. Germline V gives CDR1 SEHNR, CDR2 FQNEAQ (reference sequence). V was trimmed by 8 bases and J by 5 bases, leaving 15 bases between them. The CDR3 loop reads CASDEGSVTEAFF. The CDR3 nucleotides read TGTGCCAGCGATGAGGGCTCAGTGACTGAAGCTTTCTTT.

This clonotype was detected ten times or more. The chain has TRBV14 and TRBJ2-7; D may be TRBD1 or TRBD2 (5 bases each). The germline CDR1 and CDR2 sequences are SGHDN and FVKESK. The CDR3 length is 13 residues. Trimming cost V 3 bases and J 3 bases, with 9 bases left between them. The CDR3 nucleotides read TGTGCCAGCAGCCAGGGACCGGGCTACGAGCAGTACTTC. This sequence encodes CASSQGPGYEQYF.

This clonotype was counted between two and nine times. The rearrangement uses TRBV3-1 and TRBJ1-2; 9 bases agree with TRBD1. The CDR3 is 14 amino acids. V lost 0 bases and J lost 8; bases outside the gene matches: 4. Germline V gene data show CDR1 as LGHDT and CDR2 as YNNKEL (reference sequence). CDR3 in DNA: TGTGCCAGCAGCCAAGATCTACAGGGGGCCGGCTACACCTTC. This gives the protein CASSQDLQGAGYTF.

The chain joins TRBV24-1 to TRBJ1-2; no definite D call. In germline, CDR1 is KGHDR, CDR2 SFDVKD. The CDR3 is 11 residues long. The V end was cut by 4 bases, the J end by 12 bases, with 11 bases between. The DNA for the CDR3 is TGTGCCACCAGTGACGAACTAGCGGACACCTTC. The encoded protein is CATSDELADTF.

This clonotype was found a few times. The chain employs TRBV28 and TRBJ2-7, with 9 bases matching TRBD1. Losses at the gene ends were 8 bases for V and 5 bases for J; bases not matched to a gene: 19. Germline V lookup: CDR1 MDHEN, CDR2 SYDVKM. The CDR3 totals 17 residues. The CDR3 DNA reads TGTGCCAGCGGACTGCTGACAGTTTGGACAGGGGTGAACGAGCAGTACTTC. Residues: CASGLLTVWTGVNEQYF.

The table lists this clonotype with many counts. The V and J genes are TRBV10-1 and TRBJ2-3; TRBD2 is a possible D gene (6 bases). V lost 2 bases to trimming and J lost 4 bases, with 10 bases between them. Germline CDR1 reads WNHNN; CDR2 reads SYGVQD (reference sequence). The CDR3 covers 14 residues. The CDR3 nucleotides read TGCGCCAGCAGTGAGGGAGGGCCCGCAGATACGCAGTATTTT. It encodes CASSEGGPADTQYF.

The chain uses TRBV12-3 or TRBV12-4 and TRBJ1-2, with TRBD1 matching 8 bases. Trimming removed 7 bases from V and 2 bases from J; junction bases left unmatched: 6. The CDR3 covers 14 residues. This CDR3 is CASTMTGENYGYTF. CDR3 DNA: TGTGCCAGCACCATGACAGGGGAGAACTATGGCTACACCTTC.

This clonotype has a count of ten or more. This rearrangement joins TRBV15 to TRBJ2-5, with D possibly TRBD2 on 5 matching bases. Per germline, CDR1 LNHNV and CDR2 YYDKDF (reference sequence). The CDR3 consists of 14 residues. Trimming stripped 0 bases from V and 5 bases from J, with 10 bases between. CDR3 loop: CATSRETGRETQYF. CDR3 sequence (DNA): TGTGCCACCAGCAGAGAAACGGGAAGGGAGACCCAGTACTTC.

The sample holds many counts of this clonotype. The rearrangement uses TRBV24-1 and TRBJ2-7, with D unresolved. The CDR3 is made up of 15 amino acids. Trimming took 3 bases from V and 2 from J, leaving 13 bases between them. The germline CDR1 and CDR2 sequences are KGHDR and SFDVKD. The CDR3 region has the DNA TGTGCCACCAGTGATAGTGGGCGGCAAACCTACGAGCAGTACTTC. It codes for CATSDSGRQTYEQYF.

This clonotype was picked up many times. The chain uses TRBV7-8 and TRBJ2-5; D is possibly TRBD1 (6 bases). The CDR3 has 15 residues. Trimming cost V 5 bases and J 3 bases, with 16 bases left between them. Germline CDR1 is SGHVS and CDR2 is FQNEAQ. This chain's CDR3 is CASSRGAGAKETQYF. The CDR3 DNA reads TGTGCCAGCAGCCGTGGGGCAGGGGCTAAAGAGACCCAGTACTTC. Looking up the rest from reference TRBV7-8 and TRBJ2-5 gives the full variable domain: GAGVSQSPRYKVAKRGQDVALRCDPISGHVSLFWYQQALGQGPEFLTYFQNEAQLDKSGLPSDRFFAERPEGSVSTLKIQRTQQEDSAVYLCASSRGAGAKETQYFGPGTRLLVL.